These 2 T cell receptor beta chains were all obtained from the same sample, sequenced in a study of cytotoxic CD8 clonotypes in ibrutinib-treated CLL. Sequencing was performed with immunoSEQ multiplex PCR; in TCRdb, only in-frame clones are kept and a portion is missing. The sample has 35,000 or so clones, about 70% seen once; the top ten hold about a quarter. Sequences were derived from PBMCs, sampled before ibrutinib treatment. The source is a human donor with chronic lymphocytic leukemia.

The V gene is TRBV18, the J gene TRBJ1-1, with D unresolved. The CDR3 extends over 14 amino acids. V was cut by 0 bases and J by 0 bases, with 5 bases left in between. Looked up from germline, CDR1 is KGHSH and CDR2 is LQKENI. CDR3 sequence (DNA): TGTGCCAGCTCACCACCCACGGTGAACACTGAAGCTTTCTTT. It is translated as CASSPPTVNTEAFF. The full variable domain, rest sourced from reference TRBV18 and TRBJ1-1, is NAGVMQNPRHLVRRRGQEARLRCSPMKGHSHVYWYRQLPEEGLKFMVYLQKENIIDESGMPKERFSAEFPKEGPSILRIQQVVRGDSAAYFCASSPPTVNTEAFFGQGTRLTVV.

V and J are TRBV7-2 and TRBJ1-1; TRBD1 matches at 8 bases. This CDR3 has 14 amino acids. Germline V gene data show CDR1 as SGHTA and CDR2 as FQGNSA. The trim removed 3 bases at V and 1 base at J, leaving 1 base unmatched. DNA of the CDR3: TGTGCCAGCAGCTTCGACAGGGGGAACACTGAAGCTTTCTTT. Amino acid sequence: CASSFDRGNTEAFF.